The source of this TCR beta chain is a study of sequential checkpoint blockade in melanoma. Background on the study: Randomization was 1:1 between first-line nivolumab→ipilimumab and ipilimumab→nivolumab. After both sequences, patients received maintenance nivolumab.

This sample's treatment: randomized to nivolumab then ipilimumab (arm A) or the reverse (arm B). No patient had prior DNA-damaging chemotherapy. Live CD3+CD8+ CD19− CD56− cells were sorted from PBMCs. This table comes from immunoSEQ multiplex PCR, and its TCRdb copy is limited to in-frame clones, with some not included. The sample holds thousands of clones; roughly 90% are singletons and the top ten take 14% to 15%. V lost 6 bases to trimming and J lost 4 bases, with 22 bases between them. The CDR3 loop spans 16 amino acids. Germline CDR1 and CDR2: SGDLS and YYNGEE. The sequencing here drew on CD8+ T cells sorted from blood (inferred from file names), taken from a patient given nivolumab and ipilimumab in sequence. The chain recombines TRBV9 with TRBJ1-2; D unclear. This TCR was recovered from a human donor with melanoma. The CDR3 reads CASTPRLNSGGYGYTF. The CDR3 bases are TGTGCCAGCACCCCCCGCCTAAACTCAGGAGGCTATGGCTACACCTTC.